These 26 T cell receptor beta chains share one sample of origin, sequenced in a study of blood T cell repertoires in COVID-19. Some clones are missing from TCRdb's copy, which holds only in-frame ones; the method was immunoSEQ multiplex PCR. The sample consists of some 140,000 clones, approximately 79% of them appearing once. Sequences were obtained from peripheral blood. The receptors were gathered from a man in his 60s with acute or convalescent COVID-19.

This sequence joins TRBV19 and TRBJ1-1; D is unclear. This CDR3 is built from 14 residues. With 3 bases removed from V and 7 bases from J, the gap between germline ends came to 15 bases. From germline, CDR1 is LNHDA and CDR2 SQIVND (reference sequence). The CDR3 DNA reads TGTGCCAGTAGTATCCCACGGAGACCTTATGAAGCTTTCTTT. It is translated as CASSIPRRPYEAFF.

The chain employs TRBV7-6 and TRBJ2-2; tentative D call: TRBD2 (6 bases). The germline gives CDR1 SGHVS, CDR2 FNYEAQ. This CDR3 is 14 amino acids long. V shed 5 bases and J shed 7 bases, with 14 bases lying between them. The chain's CDR3 is CASSAGPGLGELFF. The CDR3 nucleotides read TGTGCCAGCAGCGCGGGACCGGGGCTCGGGGAGCTGTTTTTT.

The chain couples TRBV28 to TRBJ2-5; no firm D call. Germline CDR1 and CDR2: MDHEN and SYDVKM. The CDR3 consists of 12 residues. The ends were cut back, 4 bases at V and 4 bases at J, with 7 bases in the middle. The CDR3 nucleotides are TGTGCCAGCAGTTCCCCGCGAGAGACCCAGTACTTC. It translates to CASSSPRETQYF.

The chain links TRBV28 to TRBJ2-7, with TRBD2 identical over 13 bases. V dropped 6 bases and J dropped 1; count of bases not matched to a gene: 6. The CDR3 is 16 amino acids. CDR1 is MDHEN and CDR2 is SYDVKM in the germline V gene. The CDR3 reads CASSPGTSGDSYEQYF. As DNA, the CDR3 is TGTGCCAGCAGCCCCGGGACTAGCGGGGATTCCTACGAGCAGTACTTC.

The rearrangement joins TRBV6-2 or TRBV6-3 to TRBJ2-1; TRBD2 might be the D (6 bases). The CDR3 contains 11 residues. Trimming removed 6 bases from V and 10 bases from J, with 10 bases in between. Germline V gene sequence: CDR1 MNHEY, CDR2 SVGEGT. CDR3 in DNA: TGTGCCAGCAGCCCTCTAGCGGAGCAGTTCTTC. Translated, it gives CASSPLAEQFF.

The gene calls are TRBV5-8 and TRBJ1-2; 10 bases align to TRBD1. Per germline, CDR1 SGHTS and CDR2 YDEGEE. The CDR3 loop spans 17 amino acids. With 4 bases clipped from V and 0 bases from J, the junction kept 9 bases outside the gene matches. The CDR3 coding sequence is TGTGCCAGCAGCATAGGACAGGGGGACGATTCTAACTATGGCTACACCTTC. This encodes CASSIGQGDDSNYGYTF.

This clone was observed a handful of times. The chain is built from TRBV7-9 and TRBJ2-5; TRBD1 matches at 9 bases. From germline, CDR1 is SEHNR and CDR2 FQNEAQ (reference sequence). The CDR3 has 15 residues. J lost 4 bases, V lost 5 bases, and 8 bases had no gene match. The CDR3: CASSPGQGGGETQYF. The CDR3 nucleotides read TGTGCCAGCAGCCCGGGACAGGGAGGAGGAGAGACCCAGTACTTC.

This chain connects TRBV28 to TRBJ1-5, with D maybe TRBD1 (5 bases). This CDR3 has 14 amino acids. V was pared by 6 bases and J by 6 bases, with 15 bases between. CDR1 and CDR2 (germline): MDHEN, SYDVKM. CDR3 amino acids: CASRWAGMGQPQHF. The CDR3 DNA follows: TGTGCCAGCAGGTGGGCAGGGATGGGTCAGCCCCAGCATTTT. Using reference TRBV28 and TRBJ1-5 for the parts outside the CDR3, the full variable domain is DVKVTQSSRYLVKRTGEKVFLECVQDMDHENMFWYRQDPGLGLRLIYFSYDVKMKEKGDIPEGYSVSREKKERFSLILESASTNQTSMYLCASRWAGMGQPQHFGDGTRLSIL.

V usage is TRBV12-3 or TRBV12-4 and J usage is TRBJ2-1; D remains unclear. V was pared by 7 bases and J by 10 bases, with 11 bases between. The CDR3 totals 11 residues. CDR3 protein: CASTLGPEQFF. CDR3 sequence (DNA): TGTGCCAGCACCCTGGGCCCCGAGCAGTTCTTC.

The V call is TRBV15, the J call TRBJ2-5, with D possibly TRBD1 on 6 matching bases. The CDR3 runs 14 residues. Trimming took off 5 bases at V and 9 bases at J, with 19 bases between the two ends. The germline CDR1 and CDR2 sequences are LNHNV and YYDKDF (reference sequence). In DNA, the CDR3 is TGTGCCACCAGCCCACGACAGGCCCAGAGTGCCCAGTACTTC. It codes for CATSPRQAQSAQYF. Combining the CDR3 with reference TRBV15 and TRBJ2-5 gives the whole variable domain DAMVIQNPRYQVTQFGKPVTLSCSQTLNHNVMYWYQQKSSQAPKLLFHYYDKDFNNEADTPDNFQSRRPNTSFCFLDIRSPGLGDTAMYLCATSPRQAQSAQYFGPGTRLLVL.

CDR3 region: CAISDSGQGPTDTQYF. CDR3 bases: TGTGCCATCAGTGACTCCGGACAGGGCCCCACAGATACGCAGTATTTT. This rearrangement joins TRBV10-3 to TRBJ2-3; 8 positions match TRBD1. The CDR3 totals 16 residues. CDR1 is ENHRY, CDR2 SYGVKD, per germline. V lost 3 bases, J lost 2 bases, and 7 bases stayed unmatched.

This clone came up once. This chain connects TRBV29-1 to TRBJ2-7; 11 bases align to TRBD2. Germline CDR1 SQVTM, CDR2 ANQGSEA. This CDR3 comprises 14 residues. V lost 6 bases, J lost 0 bases, and 4 bases stayed unmatched. The CDR3: CSVSGLADSYEQYF. The CDR3 DNA follows: TGCAGCGTCTCGGGACTAGCGGACTCCTACGAGCAGTACTTC.

The V gene is TRBV7-2, the J gene TRBJ2-3, with 9 bases lining up with TRBD2. The CDR3 sequence is 15 residues long. The germline V gene encodes CDR1 SGHTA and CDR2 FQGNSA. The ends lost 3 bases at V and 5 bases at J; junction bases unmatched: 6. In nucleotides, the CDR3 is TGTGCCAGCAGCTTCTTCCTAGCGGGACTAGATACGCAGTATTTT. Residues: CASSFFLAGLDTQYF.

The gene calls are TRBV5-6 and TRBJ2-3, with D perhaps TRBD2 (5 bases). This CDR3 is built from 13 residues. CDR1 is SGHDT, CDR2 YYEEEE, per germline. V was trimmed by 1 base and J by 5 bases, leaving 8 bases between them. Here the CDR3 reads CASSLSGEDTQYF. In DNA, the CDR3 is TGTGCCAGCAGCTTGAGCGGAGAAGATACGCAGTATTTT.

The chain employs TRBV4-1 and TRBJ1-1; tentatively, D is TRBD1 (5 bases). CDR1 is MGHRA, CDR2 YSYEKL, per germline. Trimming removed 4 bases from V and 4 bases from J, with 16 bases in between. CDR3 length: 15 amino acids. CDR3 protein: CASSLSSRGGTEAFF. CDR3 nucleotides: TGCGCCAGCAGCCTTTCATCGCGGGGGGGCACTGAAGCTTTCTTT.

J is TRBJ2-7 and V is TRBV28, with TRBD2 as a possible D gene (6 bases). The length of the CDR3 is 14 residues. Germline CDR1 and CDR2: MDHEN and SYDVKM. The V and J ends lost 1 base and 6 bases respectively, with 13 bases between them. DNA for the CDR3: TGTGCCAGCAGTTTATTGGGGGTGGGAGGCGAGCAGTACTTC. The encoded protein is CASSLLGVGGEQYF. Complete variable domain (other parts from reference TRBV28 and TRBJ2-7): DVKVTQSSRYLVKRTGEKVFLECVQDMDHENMFWYRQDPGLGLRLIYFSYDVKMKEKGDIPEGYSVSREKKERFSLILESASTNQTSMYLCASSLLGVGGEQYFGPGTRLTVT.

This clone was picked up one time. The genes are TRBV6-5 and TRBJ2-3; TRBD2 matches 9 bases. The CDR3 sequence is 14 residues long. Trimming removed 6 bases from V and 3 bases from J; junction bases left unmatched: 4. Germline-derived CDR1 and CDR2 are MNHEY and SVGAGI. For the CDR3, the DNA is TGTGCCAGCAGACGCGGACTAGCGACAGATACGCAGTATTTT. Its translation: CASRRGLATDTQYF.

The gene calls are TRBV6-5 and TRBJ1-2; a possible D gene is TRBD1 (5 bases). Germline lookup yields CDR1 MNHEY and CDR2 SVGAGI. This CDR3 is built from 15 residues. Trimming removed 6 bases from V and 6 bases from J, with 20 bases in between. The CDR3 here is CASRRDGGGFDGYTF. The CDR3 DNA reads as TGTGCCAGCAGGAGGGACGGCGGGGGTTTTGATGGCTACACCTTC.

This chain uses TRBV2 with TRBJ1-6, with D possibly matching TRBD1 (6 bases). Between the trimmed V and J ends, which lost 4 bases and 7 bases, there was a span of 14 bases. Germline values: CDR1 SNHLY, CDR2 FYNNEI. The CDR3 has 15 residues. CDR3: CASSALQTGNSPLHF. The CDR3, as DNA: TGTGCCAGCAGTGCCCTCCAGACAGGAAATTCACCCCTCCACTTT.

This clone was recorded a few times. The chain recombines TRBV19 with TRBJ2-6, with TRBD1 matching over 8 bases. V gave up 6 bases and J gave up 10 bases; unmatched junction bases: 8. Germline loops: CDR1 LNHDA, CDR2 SQIVND (reference sequence). CDR3 length: 14 residues. This chain's CDR3 is CASSGSGGANVLTF. CDR3 DNA sequence: TGTGCCAGTAGCGGTTCAGGGGGCGCGAACGTCCTGACTTTC.

This clone is a singleton in its sample. The rearrangement joins TRBV4-3 to TRBJ2-3; 7 positions match TRBD2. CDR1 is LGHNA, CDR2 YSLEER, per germline. V gave up 4 bases and J gave up 1 base; unmatched junction bases: 11. This CDR3 is 17 amino acids long. In DNA form, the CDR3 reads TGCGCCAGCAGCCCAAGGGAGAGGCTAGCGGGCACAGATACGCAGTATTTT. Protein: CASSPRERLAGTDTQYF.

J is TRBJ2-5 and V is TRBV7-9; perhaps TRBD2 as D (6 bases). Between the trimmed V and J ends, which lost 5 bases and 4 bases, there was a span of 14 bases. The CDR3 is 14 amino acids. Germline loops: CDR1 SEHNR, CDR2 FQNEAQ (reference sequence). The CDR3 region has the DNA TGTGCCAGCAGCACAACCGGGAGCGGAGAGACCCAGTACTTC. Protein sequence: CASSTTGSGETQYF.

The J gene is TRBJ2-1, the V gene TRBV28, with 8 bases aligning to TRBD2. The CDR3 runs 18 residues. Germline CDR1 reads MDHEN; CDR2 reads SYDVKM. Losses at the gene ends were 3 bases for V and 10 bases for J; bases not matched to a gene: 20. CDR3 sequence (DNA): TGTGCCAGCAGTTTCTCCGGGACTAGGGCCCTCACAGCAGGAGAGCAGTTCTTC. Amino acid sequence: CASSFSGTRALTAGEQFF.

The count of this clone is one. The chain carries TRBV28 and TRBJ2-7, with unresolved D. The CDR3 totals 13 residues. Trimming cost V 8 bases and J 0 bases, with 11 bases left between them. CDR1 and CDR2 from the germline V gene are MDHEN and SYDVKM. This chain's CDR3 is CASRSSSSYEQYF. The CDR3 coding sequence is TGTGCCAGCCGGAGCAGCAGCTCCTACGAGCAGTACTTC.

V is TRBV6-5 and J is TRBJ1-1; possibly TRBD1 for D (5 bases). V lost 6 bases, J lost 6 bases, and 11 bases lay in between. This CDR3 contains 12 residues. The germline CDR1 and CDR2 sequences are MNHEY and SVGAGI. CDR3 residues: CASSPSTAEAFF. Written as DNA, the CDR3 is TGTGCCAGCAGCCCATCGACAGCTGAAGCTTTCTTT.

The rearrangement joins TRBV6-5 to TRBJ1-6, with D hard to call. CDR1 is MNHEY, CDR2 SVGAGI, per germline. This CDR3 spans 13 amino acids. V gave up 6 bases and J gave up 5 bases, with 8 bases separating them. CDR3 loop: CASSSTNNSPLHF. CDR3 sequence (DNA): TGTGCCAGCAGCTCAACTAATAATTCACCCCTCCACTTT.